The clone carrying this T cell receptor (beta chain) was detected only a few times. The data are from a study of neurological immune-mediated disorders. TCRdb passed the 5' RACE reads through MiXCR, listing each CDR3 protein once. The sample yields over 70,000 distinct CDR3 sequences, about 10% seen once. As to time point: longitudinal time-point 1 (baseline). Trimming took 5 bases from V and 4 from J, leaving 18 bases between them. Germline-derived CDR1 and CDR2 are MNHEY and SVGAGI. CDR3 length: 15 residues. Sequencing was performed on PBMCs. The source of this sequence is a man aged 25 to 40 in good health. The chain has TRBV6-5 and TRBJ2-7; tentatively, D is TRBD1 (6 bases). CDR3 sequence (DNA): TGTGCCAGCAGTCCTCAGACAGGCGACCTATACGAGCAGTACTTC. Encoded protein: CASSPQTGDLYEQYF.